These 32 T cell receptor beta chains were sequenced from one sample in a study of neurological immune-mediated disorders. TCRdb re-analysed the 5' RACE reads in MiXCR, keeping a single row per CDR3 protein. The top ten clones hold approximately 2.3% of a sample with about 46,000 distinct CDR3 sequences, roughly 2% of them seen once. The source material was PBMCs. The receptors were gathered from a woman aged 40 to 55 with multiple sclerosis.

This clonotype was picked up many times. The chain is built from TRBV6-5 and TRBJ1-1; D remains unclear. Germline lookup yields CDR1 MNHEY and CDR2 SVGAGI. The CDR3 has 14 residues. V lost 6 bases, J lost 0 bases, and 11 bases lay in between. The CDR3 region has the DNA TGTGCCAGCAGGCCTTTCGGATTGAACACTGAAGCTTTCTTT. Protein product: CASRPFGLNTEAFF.

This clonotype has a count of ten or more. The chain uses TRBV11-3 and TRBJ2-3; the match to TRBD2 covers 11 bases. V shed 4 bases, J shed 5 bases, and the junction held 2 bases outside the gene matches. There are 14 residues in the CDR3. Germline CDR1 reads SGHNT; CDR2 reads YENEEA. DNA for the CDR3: TGTGCCAGCAGCTCTAGCGGGGGGCAAGATACGCAGTATTTT. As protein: CASSSSGGQDTQYF.

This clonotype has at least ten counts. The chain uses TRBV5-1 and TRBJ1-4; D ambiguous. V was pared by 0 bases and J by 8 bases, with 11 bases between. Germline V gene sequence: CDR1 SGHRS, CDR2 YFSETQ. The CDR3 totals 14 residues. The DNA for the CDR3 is TGCGCCAGCAGCTTGGGACCTTCGGGCGAAAAACTGTTTTTT. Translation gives CASSLGPSGEKLFF.

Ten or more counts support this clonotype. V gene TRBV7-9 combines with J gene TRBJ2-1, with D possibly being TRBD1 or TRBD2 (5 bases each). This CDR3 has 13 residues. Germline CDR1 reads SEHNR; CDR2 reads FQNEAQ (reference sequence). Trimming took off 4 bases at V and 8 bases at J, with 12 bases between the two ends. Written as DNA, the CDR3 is TGTGCCAGCAGCTCGCTGAGGGGCCATGAGCAGTTCTTC. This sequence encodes CASSSLRGHEQFF.

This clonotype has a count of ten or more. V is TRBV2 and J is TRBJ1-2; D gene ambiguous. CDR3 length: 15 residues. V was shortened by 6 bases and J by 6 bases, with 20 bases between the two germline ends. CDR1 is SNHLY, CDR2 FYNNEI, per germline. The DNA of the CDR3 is TGTGCCAGCAGCGTCCTAACCGCGGGGAGAGATGGCTACACCTTC. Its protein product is CASSVLTAGRDGYTF. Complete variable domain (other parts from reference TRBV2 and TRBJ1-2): EPEVTQTPSHQVTQMGQEVILRCVPISNHLYFYWYRQILGQKVEFLVSFYNNEISEKSEIFDDQFSVERPDGSNFTLKIRSTKLEDSAMYFCASSVLTAGRDGYTFGSGTRLTVV.

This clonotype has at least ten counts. The CDR3 reads CASSFGGTEAFF. DNA for the CDR3: TGTGCCAGCAGTTTTGGGGGCACTGAAGCTTTCTTT. The chain uses TRBV12-3 or TRBV12-4 and TRBJ1-1, with D maybe TRBD1 (5 bases). CDR3 length: 12 amino acids. V was cut by 3 bases and J by 4 bases, with 6 bases left in between.

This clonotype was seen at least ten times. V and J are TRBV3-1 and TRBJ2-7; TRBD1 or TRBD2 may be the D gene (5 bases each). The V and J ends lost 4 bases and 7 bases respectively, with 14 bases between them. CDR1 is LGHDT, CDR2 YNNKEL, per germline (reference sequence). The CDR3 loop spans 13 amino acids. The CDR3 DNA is TGTGCCAGCAGCCGTGGGACCTTGAAAGAGCAGTACTTC. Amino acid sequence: CASSRGTLKEQYF.

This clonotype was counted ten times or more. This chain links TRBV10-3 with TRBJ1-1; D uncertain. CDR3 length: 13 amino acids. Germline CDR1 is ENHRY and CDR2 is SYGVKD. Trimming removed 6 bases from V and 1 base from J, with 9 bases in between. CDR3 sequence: CAIRGRENTEAFF. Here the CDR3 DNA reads TGTGCCATCAGAGGACGGGAGAACACTGAAGCTTTCTTT.

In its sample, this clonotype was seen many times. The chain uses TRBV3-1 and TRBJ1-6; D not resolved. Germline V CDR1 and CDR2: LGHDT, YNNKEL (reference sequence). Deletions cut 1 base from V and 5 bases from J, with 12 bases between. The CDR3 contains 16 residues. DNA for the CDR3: TGTGCCAGCAGCCAAGGAGTGTGGGGAAATAATTCACCCCTCCACTTT. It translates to CASSQGVWGNNSPLHF.

CDR3 DNA sequence: TGTGCCAGCTCACCAAACAGGGAAAACGAGCAGTACTTC. Amino acids: CASSPNRENEQYF. This chain uses TRBV18 with TRBJ2-7, with D perhaps matching TRBD1 (6 bases). The CDR3 has 13 amino acids. Trimming shortened V by 2 bases and J by 5 bases, and 10 bases separated the two germline ends. Germline CDR1 reads KGHSH; CDR2 reads LQKENI.

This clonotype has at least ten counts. As DNA, the CDR3 is TGTGCCAGCAGCGGAGGAACCTACGAGCAGTACTTC. This encodes CASSGGTYEQYF. This chain links TRBV7-9 with TRBJ2-7; possible D gene TRBD2, 5 bases. Trimming cost V 5 bases and J 2 bases, with 7 bases left between them. CDR3 length: 12 residues. Germline V gives CDR1 SEHNR, CDR2 FQNEAQ (reference sequence).

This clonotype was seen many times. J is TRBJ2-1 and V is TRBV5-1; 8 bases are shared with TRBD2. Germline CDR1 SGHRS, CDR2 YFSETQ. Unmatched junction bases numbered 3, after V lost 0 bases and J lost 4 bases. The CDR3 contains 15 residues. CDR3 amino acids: CASSLERGTYNEQFF. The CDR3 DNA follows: TGCGCCAGCAGCTTGGAGCGGGGGACTTACAATGAGCAGTTCTTC.

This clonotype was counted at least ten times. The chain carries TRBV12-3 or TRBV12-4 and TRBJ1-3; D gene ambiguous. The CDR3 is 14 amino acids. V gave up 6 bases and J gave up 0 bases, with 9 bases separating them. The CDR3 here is CASSEQFSGNTIYF. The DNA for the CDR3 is TGTGCCAGCAGCGAACAATTCTCTGGAAACACCATATATTTT.

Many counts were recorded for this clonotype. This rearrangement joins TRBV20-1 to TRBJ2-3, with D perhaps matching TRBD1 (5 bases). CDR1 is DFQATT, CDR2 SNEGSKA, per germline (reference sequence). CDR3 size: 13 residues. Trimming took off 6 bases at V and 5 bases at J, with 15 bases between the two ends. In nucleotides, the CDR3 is TGCAGTGCCATAGCTAGGGGCCAAGATACGCAGTATTTT. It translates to CSAIARGQDTQYF.

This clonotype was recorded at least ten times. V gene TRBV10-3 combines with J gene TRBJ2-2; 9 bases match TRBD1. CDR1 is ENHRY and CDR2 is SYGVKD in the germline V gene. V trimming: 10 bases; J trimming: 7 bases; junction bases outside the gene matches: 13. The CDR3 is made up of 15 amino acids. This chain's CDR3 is CATTEQGAKGGELFF. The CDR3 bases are TGTGCCACCACCGAACAGGGGGCGAAAGGCGGGGAGCTGTTTTTT.

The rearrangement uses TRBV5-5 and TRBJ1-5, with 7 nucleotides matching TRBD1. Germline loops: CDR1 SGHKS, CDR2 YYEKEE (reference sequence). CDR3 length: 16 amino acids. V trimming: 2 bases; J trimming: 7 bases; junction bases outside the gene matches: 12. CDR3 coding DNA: TGTGCCAGCAGCTTCGAACTAGACAGGGTTCGGCAGCCCCAGCATTTT. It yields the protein CASSFELDRVRQPQHF.

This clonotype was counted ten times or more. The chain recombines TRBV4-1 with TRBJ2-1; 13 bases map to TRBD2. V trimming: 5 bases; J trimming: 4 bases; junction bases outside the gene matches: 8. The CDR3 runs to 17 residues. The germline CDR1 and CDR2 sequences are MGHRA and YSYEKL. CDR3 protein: CASSFGLAGDPYNEQFF. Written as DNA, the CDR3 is TGCGCCAGCAGCTTCGGACTAGCGGGGGATCCTTACAATGAGCAGTTCTTC.

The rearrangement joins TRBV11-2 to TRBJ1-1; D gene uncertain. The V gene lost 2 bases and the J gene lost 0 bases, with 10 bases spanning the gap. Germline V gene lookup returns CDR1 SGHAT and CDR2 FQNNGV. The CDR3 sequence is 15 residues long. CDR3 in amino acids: CASSLPPALNTEAFF. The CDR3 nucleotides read TGTGCCAGCAGCTTACCCCCGGCATTGAACACTGAAGCTTTCTTT.

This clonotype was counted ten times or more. The CDR3 sequence is CASSQGDGDQETQYF. The CDR3 DNA follows: TGTGCCAGCAGCCAAGGTGACGGGGACCAAGAGACCCAGTACTTC. The chain employs TRBV4-2 and TRBJ2-5; D is possibly TRBD2 (5 bases). The V end was cut by 1 base, the J end by 0 bases, with 9 bases between. The germline CDR1 and CDR2 sequences are LGHNA and YNFKEQ. This CDR3 comprises 15 residues.

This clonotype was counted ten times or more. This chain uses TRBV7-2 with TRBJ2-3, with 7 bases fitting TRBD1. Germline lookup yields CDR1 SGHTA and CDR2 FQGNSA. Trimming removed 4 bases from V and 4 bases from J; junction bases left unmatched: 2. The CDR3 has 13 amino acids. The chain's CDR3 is CASSYDRADTQYF. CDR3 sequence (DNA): TGTGCCAGCAGCTACGACAGGGCAGATACGCAGTATTTT.

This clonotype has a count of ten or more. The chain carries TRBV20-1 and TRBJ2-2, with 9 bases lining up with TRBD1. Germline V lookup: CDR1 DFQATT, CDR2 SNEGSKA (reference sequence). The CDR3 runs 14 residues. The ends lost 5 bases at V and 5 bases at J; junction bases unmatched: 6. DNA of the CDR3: TGCAGTGCTCGCGGACAGGGGCGAACCGGGGAGCTGTTTTTT. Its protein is CSARGQGRTGELFF.

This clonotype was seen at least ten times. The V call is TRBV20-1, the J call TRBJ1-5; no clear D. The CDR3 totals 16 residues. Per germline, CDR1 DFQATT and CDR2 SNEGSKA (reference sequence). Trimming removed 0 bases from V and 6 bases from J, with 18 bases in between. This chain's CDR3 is CSARDIRQAGSQPQHF. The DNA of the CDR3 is TGCAGTGCTAGAGATATAAGGCAGGCGGGAAGTCAGCCCCAGCATTTT.

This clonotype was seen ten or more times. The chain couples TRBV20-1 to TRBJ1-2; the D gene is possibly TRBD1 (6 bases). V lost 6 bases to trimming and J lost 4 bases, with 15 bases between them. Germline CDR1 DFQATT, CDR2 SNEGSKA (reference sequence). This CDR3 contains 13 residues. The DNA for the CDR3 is TGCAGTGCCTACCTACAGGGAATCTATGGCTACACCTTC. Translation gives CSAYLQGIYGYTF.

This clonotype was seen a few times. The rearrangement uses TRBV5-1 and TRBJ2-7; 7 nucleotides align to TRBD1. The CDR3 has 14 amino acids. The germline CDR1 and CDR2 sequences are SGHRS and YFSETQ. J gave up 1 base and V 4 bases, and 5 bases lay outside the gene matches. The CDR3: CASSVSGQSYEQYF. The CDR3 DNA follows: TGCGCCAGCAGCGTATCGGGACAGTCCTACGAGCAGTACTTC.

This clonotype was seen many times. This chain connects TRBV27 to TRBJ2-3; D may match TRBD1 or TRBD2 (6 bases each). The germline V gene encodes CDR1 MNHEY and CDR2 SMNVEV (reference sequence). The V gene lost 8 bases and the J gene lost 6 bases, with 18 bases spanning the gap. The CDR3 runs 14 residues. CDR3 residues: CASCTGRLGDTQYF. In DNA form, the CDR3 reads TGTGCCAGCTGTACAGGGAGACTAGGCGATACGCAGTATTTT.

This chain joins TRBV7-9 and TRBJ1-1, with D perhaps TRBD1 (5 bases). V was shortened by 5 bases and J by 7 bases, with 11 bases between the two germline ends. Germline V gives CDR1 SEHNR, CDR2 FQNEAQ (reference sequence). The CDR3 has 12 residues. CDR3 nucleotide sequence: TGTGCCAGCAGCCTACAAGGGGTTGAAGCTTTCTTT. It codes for CASSLQGVEAFF.

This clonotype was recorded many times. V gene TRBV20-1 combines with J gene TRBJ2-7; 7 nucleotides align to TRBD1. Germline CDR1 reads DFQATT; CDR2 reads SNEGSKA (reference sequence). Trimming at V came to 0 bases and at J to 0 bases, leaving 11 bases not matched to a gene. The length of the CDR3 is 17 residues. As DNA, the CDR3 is TGCAGTGCTAGAGATAGAAGGGCCGGGACAGTCTCCTACGAGCAGTACTTC. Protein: CSARDRRAGTVSYEQYF.

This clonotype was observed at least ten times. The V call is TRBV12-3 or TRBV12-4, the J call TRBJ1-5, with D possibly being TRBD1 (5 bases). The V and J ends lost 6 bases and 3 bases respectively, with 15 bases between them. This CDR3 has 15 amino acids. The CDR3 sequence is CASRLDTLHNQPQHF. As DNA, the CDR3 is TGTGCCAGCAGGCTGGACACCCTCCACAATCAGCCCCAGCATTTT.

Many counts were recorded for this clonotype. CDR3 bases: TGCAGTGCTAGAACCGGGAACTATAATTCACCCCTCCACTTT. This translates into CSARTGNYNSPLHF. The V gene is TRBV20-1, the J gene TRBJ1-6; D ambiguous. The CDR3 spans 14 residues. V shed 2 bases and J shed 3 bases, with 8 bases lying between them. From germline, CDR1 is DFQATT and CDR2 SNEGSKA (reference sequence).

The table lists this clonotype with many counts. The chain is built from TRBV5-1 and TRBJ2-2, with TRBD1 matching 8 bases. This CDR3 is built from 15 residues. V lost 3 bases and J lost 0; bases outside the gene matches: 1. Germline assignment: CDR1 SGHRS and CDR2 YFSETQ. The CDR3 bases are TGCGCCAGCAGCTGGGACAGGTCGAACACCGGGGAGCTGTTTTTT. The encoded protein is CASSWDRSNTGELFF.

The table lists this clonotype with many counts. CDR3 protein: CASSTVGQAGDQETQYF. CDR3 DNA: TGTGCCAGCAGTACAGTAGGGCAAGCGGGGGACCAAGAGACCCAGTACTTC. The rearrangement links TRBV3-1 to TRBJ2-5, with 8 bases lining up with TRBD2. Germline trimming cut 6 bases from V and 0 bases from J; bases unmatched to any gene: 12. CDR3 length equals 17 residues. Germline CDR1 LGHDT, CDR2 YNNKEL (reference sequence).

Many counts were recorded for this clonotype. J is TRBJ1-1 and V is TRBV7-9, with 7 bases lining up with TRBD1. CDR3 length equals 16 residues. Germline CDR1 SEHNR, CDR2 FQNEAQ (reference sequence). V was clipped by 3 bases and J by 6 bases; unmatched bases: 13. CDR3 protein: CASSFPSTGNSPEAFF. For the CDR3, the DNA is TGTGCCAGCAGCTTCCCGTCGACAGGGAATTCCCCTGAAGCTTTCTTT. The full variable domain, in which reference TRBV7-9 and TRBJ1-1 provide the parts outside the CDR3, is DTGVSQNPRHKITKRGQNVTFRCDPISEHNRLYWYRQTLGQGPEFLTYFQNEAQLEKSRLLSDRFSAERPKGSFSTLEIQRTEQGDSAMYLCASSFPSTGNSPEAFFGQGTRLTVV.